The 29 T cell receptor beta chains below were found in one sample sequenced in a study of prognosis after radiotherapy for stage I lung cancer. Two-round multiplex PCR, the amplification method, yielded TCR beta CDR3 from genomic DNA. Primers specific to each TRBV and TRBJ gene drove first-round PCR. TCRdb reprocessed the multiplex PCR reads via MiXCR and lists one record per CDR3 protein. The sample includes around 19,000 distinct CDR3 sequences, 45% to 55% of them seen just once. The starting material was PBMCs, obtained before or after stereotactic body radiation therapy (not recorded which). The receptors were gathered from a donor aged 50 or older with non-small cell lung cancer.

This clonotype has at least ten counts. V gene TRBV6-4 combines with J gene TRBJ2-3; D is ambiguous. V was shortened by 8 bases and J by 1 base, with 19 bases between the two germline ends. The CDR3 runs 16 residues. CDR1 is MRHNA, CDR2 SNTAGT, per germline. The CDR3 DNA sequence: TGTGCCAGCCTACCATCAGGCTCTCTCCGCACAGATACGCAGTATTTT. This sequence encodes CASLPSGSLRTDTQYF.

The rearrangement uses TRBV20-1 and TRBJ1-5, with D perhaps matching TRBD1 (6 bases). V lost 2 bases and J 3 bases, leaving 14 bases between the germline ends. CDR3 length: 15 amino acids. The germline V gene encodes CDR1 DFQATT and CDR2 SNEGSKA (reference sequence). The CDR3 nucleotides are TGCAGTGCTAGATTTAGGGGGTCGGTCAATCAGCCCCAGCATTTT. It specifies CSARFRGSVNQPQHF.

The CDR3 is CASSQQGGGYYNEQFF. CDR3 sequence (DNA): TGTGCCAGCAGCCAGCAGGGCGGGGGGTACTACAATGAGCAGTTCTTC. The chain carries TRBV6-1 and TRBJ2-1, with 8 bases matching TRBD2. The CDR3 sequence is 16 residues long. Germline CDR1 reads MNHNS; CDR2 reads SASEGT. The V and J ends lost 6 bases and 3 bases, in that order; junction bases with no gene match: 10.

This clonotype is termed medium-sized. The CDR3: CASTLRGGLINTIYF. DNA for the CDR3: TGTGCCAGCACCCTACGCGGTGGGCTTATAAACACCATATATTTT. The chain combines TRBV28 with TRBJ1-3; D unclear. CDR3 length: 15 amino acids. The V and J ends lost 7 bases and 6 bases respectively, with 19 bases between them. CDR1 is MDHEN and CDR2 is SYDVKM in the germline V gene.

The rearrangement links TRBV11-1 to TRBJ2-1; 8 bases are a match to TRBD2. V trimming: 5 bases; J trimming: 7 bases; junction bases outside the gene matches: 16. CDR3 length: 17 amino acids. The germline V gene has CDR1 SGHAT and CDR2 FQDESV (reference sequence). CDR3 DNA sequence: TGTGCCAGCAGCCCCGGTACTAGCGGATTTGTCGAGAATGAGCAGTTCTTC. As protein: CASSPGTSGFVENEQFF.

The table lists this clonotype with many counts. V and J are TRBV29-1 and TRBJ2-3; no reliable D call. The CDR3 length is 13 residues. The V end was cut by 1 base, the J end by 2 bases, with 7 bases between. CDR1 is SQVTM and CDR2 is ANQGSEA in the germline V gene. The CDR3 loop is CSVEAYFTDTQYF. The CDR3 nucleotides read TGCAGCGTTGAAGCTTACTTCACAGATACGCAGTATTTT.

This clonotype was found many times. The V and J genes are TRBV4-2 and TRBJ2-1, with 8 bases identical to TRBD1. The CDR3 covers 17 residues. V was pared by 0 bases and J by 2 bases, with 6 bases of the junction left unmatched. Germline V lookup: CDR1 LGHNA, CDR2 YNFKEQ. CDR3 DNA sequence: TGTGCCAGCAGCCAAGAAGTATCAGGGGGCGCCTACAATGAGCAGTTCTTC. It is translated as CASSQEVSGGAYNEQFF.

As to this clonotype: A far larger clone is only one base removed, so a read error is likely. The chain carries TRBV6-9 and TRBJ2-1; D gene ambiguous. V was clipped by 4 bases and J by 7 bases, with 17 bases between them. The CDR3 loop spans 15 amino acids. CDR1 and CDR2 (germline): MNHGY, SVAAGI. The CDR3 DNA reads as TGTGCCAGCAGTTTAGACGCTCTACGTTTTAATGAGCAGTTCTTC. As protein: CASSLDALRFNEQFF.

Regarding this clonotype: The conserved closing phenylalanine or tryptophan is absent in this CDR3, likely reflecting a read error. This chain links TRBV3-1 with TRBJ1-2; no clear D. The V end lost 2 bases, the J end lost 6 bases, and 10 bases lay between the germline ends. Germline CDR1 and CDR2: LGHDT and YNNKEL (reference sequence). CDR3 length equals 13 residues. The CDR3 nucleotides are TGTGCCAGCAGCCAATACGAAGAACATGGCTACACCGTC. Translated, it gives CASSQYEEHGYTV.

Concerning this clonotype: The junction and the germline gene differ at one end; a read error may be behind it. The V and J genes are TRBV7-9 and TRBJ1-2; the D gene is possibly TRBD1 (5 bases). In germline, CDR1 is SEHNR, CDR2 FQNEAQ (reference sequence). This CDR3 is built from 14 residues. Here the CDR3 reads CASRFQDSTYGYNF. In nucleotides, the CDR3 is TGTGCCAGCAGATTCCAAGACAGTACCTATGGCTACAACTTC.

As regards this clonotype: This likely reflects a read error, since a far larger clone is one base away. The chain combines TRBV6-9 with TRBJ2-3; D may be TRBD1 (6 bases). V dropped 6 bases and J dropped 2 bases, with 21 bases sitting between them. The length of the CDR3 is 17 residues. CDR1 is MNHGY, CDR2 SVAAGI, per germline. Here the CDR3 DNA reads TGTGCCAGCAGCCCATCACCCGGGACATCGGCCACAGATACGCAGTATTTT. This gives the protein CASSPSPGTSATDTQYF.

This clonotype is medium-sized by share. The chain has TRBV27 and TRBJ2-1; 10 positions match TRBD2. V lost 6 bases to trimming and J lost 5 bases; unmatched junction nucleotides: 13. The CDR3 has 17 residues. The germline V gene has CDR1 MNHEY and CDR2 SMNVEV (reference sequence). The DNA for the CDR3 is TGTGCCAGCAGCCTCCGGGAGGGAGGACTAGCGGACAATGAGCAGTTCTTC. This encodes CASSLREGGLADNEQFF.

This clonotype was counted ten times or more. This chain joins TRBV13 and TRBJ2-7; 7 bases agree with TRBD2. CDR3 length: 13 amino acids. V dropped 5 bases and J dropped 3; count of bases not matched to a gene: 4. Looked up from germline, CDR1 is PRHDT and CDR2 is FYEKMQ (reference sequence). The CDR3 region is CASSDGRSYEQYF. The CDR3 region has the DNA TGTGCCAGCAGCGACGGGAGGAGCTACGAGCAGTACTTC.

This clonotype was counted many times. The V gene is TRBV19, the J gene TRBJ2-6; D gene unclear. The germline V gene has CDR1 LNHDA and CDR2 SQIVND (reference sequence). The CDR3 totals 15 residues. Trimming pared 2 bases from V and 0 bases from J, leaving 5 bases between. CDR3 sequence (DNA): TGTGCCAGTAGTATAAGTAACTCTGGGGCCAACGTCCTGACTTTC. Amino acid sequence: CASSISNSGANVLTF.

The rearrangement joins TRBV6-2 or TRBV6-3 to TRBJ1-5; no clear D gene. The CDR3 is made up of 13 amino acids. Per germline, CDR1 MNHEY and CDR2 SVGEGT. Trimming left V 0 bases short and J 9 bases short, with 9 bases between. The CDR3 here is CASSYSNISPQHF. The DNA of the CDR3 is TGTGCCAGCAGTTACTCGAACATTTCGCCCCAGCATTTT.

CDR3 nucleotide sequence: TGTGCCAGCAGTTACGTGGGCAGTACCTACGAGCAGTACTTC. As protein: CASSYVGSTYEQYF. J is TRBJ2-7 and V is TRBV6-2 or TRBV6-3; D call uncertain. V gave up 2 bases and J gave up 2 bases, with 10 bases separating them. CDR3 size: 14 residues. CDR1 MNHEY and CDR2 SVGEGT come from the germline V gene.

With respect to this clonotype: A much larger clone is a single base away; this may be a read error. The genes are TRBV14 and TRBJ1-4; the D gene is possibly TRBD1 (6 bases). Germline V CDR1 and CDR2: SGHDN, FVKESK. The CDR3 covers 15 residues. The CDR3 nucleotides read TGTGTCAGCAGCCCCAGGGGCGCCGCTAATGAAAAACTGTTTTTT. This encodes CVSSPRGAANEKLFF.

In this sample, this clonotype turned up many times. CDR3 nucleotide sequence: TGTGCCAGCGTAGGGGGTCTCGAGCAGTACTTC. Protein sequence: CASVGGLEQYF. This sequence joins TRBV2 and TRBJ2-7; weak D call: TRBD1 (6 bases). CDR3 length: 11 residues. With 8 bases removed from V and 6 bases from J, the gap between germline ends came to 11 bases. Germline assignment: CDR1 SNHLY and CDR2 FYNNEI.

The rearrangement links TRBV6-1 to TRBJ2-7; 8 nucleotides align to TRBD2. This CDR3 contains 17 residues. The germline gives CDR1 MNHNS, CDR2 SASEGT. V lost 7 bases and J lost 0; bases outside the gene matches: 14. DNA of the CDR3: TGTGCCAGCACCCGGCGGGTGACTAGCGTGGGCTCCTACGAGCAGTACTTC. It specifies CASTRRVTSVGSYEQYF.

Comment on this clonotype: This could be a read error, since a much larger clone is one nucleotide away. The V and J genes are TRBV9 and TRBJ2-5, with D possibly matching TRBD1 (6 bases). The length of the CDR3 is 16 residues. Germline-derived CDR1 and CDR2 are SGDLS and YYNGEE. The DNA of the CDR3 is TGTGCCAGCAGCGGCAGTGGACAGAAGAGAGGTGAGACCAAGTACTTC. The encoded protein is CASSGSGQKRGETKYF.

With regard to this clonotype: This CDR3 is missing its conserved last phenylalanine or tryptophan, likely due to a read error. The chain recombines TRBV5-1 with TRBJ2-3, with 9 bases aligning to TRBD1. J was trimmed by 1 base and V by 4 bases; bases with no gene match: 7. This CDR3 region has 16 residues. CDR1 and CDR2 (germline): SGHRS, YFSETQ. CDR3 region: CASSNRDRDCTDTQYL. The DNA for the CDR3 is TGCGCCAGCAGCAACCGGGACAGGGACTGCACAGATACGCAGTATCTT.

This clonotype was observed at least ten times. The J gene is TRBJ2-1, the V gene TRBV7-6, with TRBD1 identical over 10 bases. The trim removed 6 bases at V and 8 bases at J, leaving 4 bases unmatched. CDR3 length: 13 residues. Germline V gives CDR1 SGHVS, CDR2 FNYEAQ. CDR3 in amino acids: CASSYGTGDEQFF. CDR3 sequence (DNA): TGTGCCAGCAGTTATGGGACAGGGGATGAGCAGTTCTTC.

Comment on this clonotype: Possible read error: a much larger clone is one base away. This chain joins TRBV5-6 and TRBJ2-7; D not certain. The CDR3 consists of 13 residues. Per germline, CDR1 SGHDT and CDR2 YYEEEE. The DNA for the CDR3 is TGTGCCAGCAGTGTCTGGGTCTCCTGCGAGCAGTACTTC. This translates into CASSVWVSCEQYF.

For this clonotype: At one of its ends the junction is not consistent with the germline gene, which may arise from a read error. V is TRBV2 and J is TRBJ2-7, with D possibly matching TRBD1 (5 bases). CDR3 length: 14 residues. Germline V gene data show CDR1 as SNHLY and CDR2 as FYNNEI. The CDR3 DNA reads TGTGTCAGCAGGGCAGGAACCCAATCCTACGAGCAGTACTTC. It translates to CVSRAGTQSYEQYF.

The chain is built from TRBV6-1 and TRBJ1-6, with D unresolved. V was trimmed by 7 bases and J by 7 bases, leaving 14 bases between them. Germline V gene sequence: CDR1 MNHNS, CDR2 SASEGT. The CDR3 extends over 14 amino acids. DNA for the CDR3: TGTGCCAGCACCTGGACGGGAGGAAATTCACCCCTCCACTTT. Its protein is CASTWTGGNSPLHF.

This clonotype was found many times. The rearrangement joins TRBV5-4 to TRBJ1-2; 7 bases are shared with TRBD1. Per germline, CDR1 SGHNT and CDR2 YYREEE (reference sequence). This CDR3 is 14 amino acids long. After removal of 3 bases from V and 7 bases from J, the junction contained 9 bases not matched to a gene. CDR3 DNA: TGTGCCAGCAGCTGGGACAGCGGTCTCGGTGGCTACACCTTC. Its protein product is CASSWDSGLGGYTF.

This clonotype is categorized as medium-sized. The chain carries TRBV28 and TRBJ1-6; no definite D call. This CDR3 region has 13 residues. The V gene lost 4 bases and the J gene lost 9 bases, with 10 bases spanning the gap. The V gene's germline CDR1 is MDHEN and CDR2 SYDVKM. The CDR3 protein is CASSYDPFSPLHF. As DNA, the CDR3 is TGTGCCAGCAGTTACGACCCTTTTTCACCCCTCCACTTT. Complete variable domain (other parts from reference TRBV28 and TRBJ1-6): DVKVTQSSRYLVKRTGEKVFLECVQDMDHENMFWYRQDPGLGLRLIYFSYDVKMKEKGDIPEGYSVSREKKERFSLILESASTNQTSMYLCASSYDPFSPLHFGNGTRLTVT.

This clonotype was detected many times. The rearrangement links TRBV3-1 to TRBJ1-1; no definite D call. CDR1 and CDR2 (germline): LGHDT, YNNKEL (reference sequence). This CDR3 is built from 15 residues. V lost 1 base to trimming and J lost 1 base, with 10 bases between them. The CDR3 is CASSQVALSNTEAFF. DNA of the CDR3: TGTGCCAGCAGCCAAGTAGCCTTATCGAACACTGAAGCTTTCTTT.

About this clonotype: A far larger clone lies a single base away; this is likely a read error. The genes are TRBV6-4 and TRBJ1-4, with 8 bases aligning to TRBD1. This CDR3 region has 15 residues. V dropped 9 bases and J dropped 2; count of bases not matched to a gene: 8. Germline CDR1 MRHNA, CDR2 SNTAGT. Written as DNA, the CDR3 is TGTGCCAGAAGACCCCCAGGGGGCACTAATGAAAAACTGTTTTTT. Translation gives CARRPPGGTNEKLFF.